This TCR beta chain was retrieved from a study of Graves' ophthalmopathy and Graves' hyperthyroidism. Transcripts of RNA were the source for amplifying TCR beta CDR3 regions. HTBI primers were employed in first-round RT-PCR, then a second-round multiplex PCR followed. TCRdb re-called the multiplex PCR reads with MiXCR, one entry per CDR3 protein. The data show 170,000 or so distinct CDR3 sequences, 30% to 45% seen once. The CDR3 has 15 amino acids. J gave up 4 bases and V 2 bases, and 1 base lay outside the gene matches. This TCR was recovered from a woman in her 40s with Graves' ophthalmopathy. The V call is TRBV12-3 or TRBV12-4, the J call TRBJ2-2; 10 positions match TRBD2. What was sequenced was peripheral blood. DNA of the CDR3: TGTGCCAGCAGTTTAAGCGGGAGGGCCACCGGGGAGCTGTTTTTT. This gives the protein CASSLSGRATGELFF.